This T cell receptor (beta chain) was retrieved from a study of blood T cell repertoires in COVID-19. Looking at the study overall: Donors in the United States, Italy and Spain gave samples during acute or convalescent COVID-19. Nucleic acid was either cDNA or gDNA, and it came from T cells, B-cell-depleted T cells, or PBMCs.

Looked up from germline, CDR1 is MNHEY and CDR2 is SMNVEV (reference sequence). The CDR3 runs 14 residues. Trimming stripped 10 bases from V and 6 bases from J, with 18 bases between. Authors' methods: The assay estimated nucleated cells by amplifying reference gene primers. Only in-frame clones appear in the TCRdb table, and some are missing; sequencing was by immunoSEQ multiplex PCR. The D gene and trimming were derived from the DNA, and the V and J assignments and clone size from that table. Here the sample spans roughly 150,000 clones, approximately 75% being singletons. The origin of this receptor is a human donor in a cohort sampled during active COVID-19. Source material: peripheral blood. The chain links TRBV27 to TRBJ2-2; perhaps TRBD1 as D (6 bases). The CDR3 DNA reads as TGTGCCACCCTTACGTGGGCAGGGGCCGGGGAGCTGTTTTTT. Translated, it gives CATLTWAGAGELFF.